This passage covers 31 T cell receptor beta chains from one sample sequenced in a study of shared clonotypes between healthy human individuals. Sequencing was performed with immunoSEQ multiplex PCR; in TCRdb, only in-frame clones are kept and a portion is missing. This sample has about 2.2 million clones; roughly 91% occur once, and the top ten carry 1.5% to 2%. Positive CCR7 selection of CD45RO-negative cells yielded the naive CD8 cells, and terminally differentiated effector memory CD45RA+ cells were excluded. Sequencing was done on a sample of naive CD8+ T cells from PBMCs. The source of these receptors is a man younger than 30 in good health. Some clones in this sample may be carry-over from other donors' samples.

The chain uses TRBV2 and TRBJ2-7; TRBD2 agrees at 12 bases. Germline V lookup: CDR1 SNHLY, CDR2 FYNNEI. After removal of 6 bases from V and 4 bases from J, the junction contained 10 bases not matched to a gene. This CDR3 comprises 16 residues. CDR3 loop: CASRDPLAGGPYEQYF. The DNA for the CDR3 is TGTGCCAGCAGGGACCCGCTAGCGGGAGGGCCTTACGAGCAGTACTTC.

The V gene is TRBV27, the J gene TRBJ1-2; perhaps TRBD1 as D (6 bases). The germline CDR1 and CDR2 sequences are MNHEY and SMNVEV (reference sequence). The V gene lost 10 bases and the J gene lost 7 bases, with 13 bases spanning the gap. This CDR3 comprises 11 residues. The CDR3 DNA follows: TGTGCCACCTCAACAGGGCTTGGCTACACCTTC. This encodes CATSTGLGYTF.

As to this clone: The identical CDR3 is also encoded by other nucleotide sequences in the sample. V and J are TRBV28 and TRBJ2-5, with TRBD2 matching over 12 bases. Germline CDR1 and CDR2: MDHEN and SYDVKM. The CDR3 sequence is 15 residues long. Unmatched junction bases numbered 2, after V lost 5 bases and J lost 1 base. Here the CDR3 DNA reads TGTGCCAGCAGTCCGGGACTAGCGGGCCAAGAGACCCAGTACTTC. It encodes CASSPGLAGQETQYF.

The chain uses TRBV7-8 and TRBJ1-5; D is uncertain. The length of the CDR3 is 15 residues. Trimming removed 2 bases at V and 2 bases at J, with 10 bases between. CDR1 is SGHVS and CDR2 is FQNEAQ in the germline V gene. For the CDR3, the DNA is TGTGCCAGCAGCTTATACCGCGGACGCAATCAGCCCCAGCATTTT. As protein: CASSLYRGRNQPQHF.

The rearrangement joins TRBV5-1 to TRBJ2-3; D unresolved. The CDR3 has 12 amino acids. The V end was cut by 2 bases, the J end by 4 bases, with 5 bases between. Germline CDR1 and CDR2: SGHRS and YFSETQ. The chain's CDR3 is CASSFRSDTQYF. The CDR3 coding sequence is TGCGCCAGCAGCTTCAGGTCAGATACGCAGTATTTT.

This clone was found once. The chain is built from TRBV4-1 and TRBJ2-5; possible D gene TRBD2, 5 bases. The CDR3 runs to 17 residues. Germline lookup yields CDR1 MGHRA and CDR2 YSYEKL. The V end lost 0 bases, the J end lost 7 bases, and 21 bases lay between the germline ends. CDR3 DNA: TGCGCCAGCAGCCAAGACCCCCCGATACAGAGGGTGGGGACCCAGTACTTC. This sequence encodes CASSQDPPIQRVGTQYF.

The chain links TRBV4-2 to TRBJ1-5, with 8 bases matching TRBD1. The CDR3 spans 17 residues. Germline CDR1 is LGHNA and CDR2 is YNFKEQ. The V and J ends lost 3 bases and 2 bases, in that order; junction bases with no gene match: 9. In nucleotides, the CDR3 is TGTGCCAGCAGCCAGACCAAACAGGGGGGAGGCAATCAGCCCCAGCATTTT. It encodes CASSQTKQGGGNQPQHF.

This chain joins TRBV5-1 and TRBJ2-7; D unclear. With 4 bases removed from V and 6 bases from J, the gap between germline ends came to 20 bases. Germline CDR1 SGHRS, CDR2 YFSETQ. This CDR3 contains 15 residues. CDR3 nucleotide sequence: TGCGCCAGCAGCCCTTTGGCGGATACCGACGGCGAGCAGTACTTC. It specifies CASSPLADTDGEQYF.

The V and J genes are TRBV15 and TRBJ1-5; D remains unclear. Per germline, CDR1 LNHNV and CDR2 YYDKDF (reference sequence). This CDR3 is built from 18 residues. V shed 0 bases and J shed 0 bases, with 15 bases lying between them. DNA for the CDR3: TGTGCCACCAGCAGAGATCTACCGAACCCGTATAGCAATCAGCCCCAGCATTTT. Amino acids: CATSRDLPNPYSNQPQHF.

In DNA form, the CDR3 reads TGTGCCAGCAGTCTGACAGGGTTTAATGAAAAACTGTTTTTT. It is translated as CASSLTGFNEKLFF. V usage is TRBV27 and J usage is TRBJ1-4, with 7 bases identical to TRBD1. The CDR3 is made up of 14 amino acids. Germline CDR1 MNHEY, CDR2 SMNVEV (reference sequence). The V gene end was trimmed by 5 bases and the J gene end by 4 bases; junction bases not matched to a gene: 4.

The rearrangement uses TRBV28 and TRBJ2-4, with a weak D call TRBD2 (7 bases). Trimming left V 5 bases short and J 8 bases short, with 22 bases between. From germline, CDR1 is MDHEN and CDR2 SYDVKM. This CDR3 spans 16 amino acids. The CDR3 reads CASSTTGTGREDIQYF. Here the CDR3 DNA reads TGTGCCAGCAGTACGACAGGTACTGGGAGGGAGGACATTCAGTACTTC.

The genes are TRBV11-2 and TRBJ2-7; 10 bases match TRBD2. J gave up 2 bases and V 5 bases, and 6 bases lay outside the gene matches. The germline V gene encodes CDR1 SGHAT and CDR2 FQNNGV. The length of the CDR3 is 15 residues. The CDR3 nucleotides read TGTGCCAGCAGCCCCGCTAGCGGGAGAACCTACGAGCAGTACTTC. It translates to CASSPASGRTYEQYF.

The chain uses TRBV5-5 and TRBJ2-7, with D unresolved. The CDR3 sequence is 13 residues long. V was clipped by 0 bases and J by 7 bases, with 11 bases between them. Germline V gene sequence: CDR1 SGHKS, CDR2 YYEKEE (reference sequence). CDR3 in DNA: TGTGCCAGCAGCTTGGACAATCCCGGGGAGCAGTACTTC. This sequence encodes CASSLDNPGEQYF.

The chain joins TRBV7-8 to TRBJ2-3; possibly TRBD1 for D (5 bases). The germline V gene encodes CDR1 SGHVS and CDR2 FQNEAQ. V lost 8 bases, J lost 4 bases, and 19 bases lay in between. There are 15 residues in the CDR3. The CDR3 bases are TGTGCCAGCGGCCGAGCAGGGTTACCTTCAGATACGCAGTATTTT. Translated: CASGRAGLPSDTQYF.

The chain combines TRBV28 with TRBJ1-1; D is possibly TRBD1 (6 bases). In germline, CDR1 is MDHEN, CDR2 SYDVKM. Trimming took off 6 bases at V and 4 bases at J, with 12 bases between the two ends. The CDR3 has 13 residues. In DNA, the CDR3 is TGTGCCAGCAGACCTGGAGGGGGCACTGAAGCTTTCTTT. Translation: CASRPGGGTEAFF.

The V gene is TRBV28, the J gene TRBJ2-5; maybe TRBD1 (5 bases). Between the trimmed V and J ends, which lost 6 bases and 5 bases, there was a span of 13 bases. Germline V gives CDR1 MDHEN, CDR2 SYDVKM. The CDR3 is made up of 13 amino acids. CDR3 sequence (DNA): TGTGCCAGCAGCCCCCAGGGTGGGGAGACCCAGTACTTC. Amino acids: CASSPQGGETQYF. The complete variable domain, with remaining parts taken from reference TRBV28 and TRBJ2-5, reads DVKVTQSSRYLVKRTGEKVFLECVQDMDHENMFWYRQDPGLGLRLIYFSYDVKMKEKGDIPEGYSVSREKKERFSLILESASTNQTSMYLCASSPQGGETQYFGPGTRLLVL.

The V gene is TRBV4-3, the J gene TRBJ1-3, with D unresolved. Trimming removed 0 bases from V and 0 bases from J, with 9 bases in between. Germline CDR1 reads LGHNA; CDR2 reads YSLEER. The CDR3 spans 16 residues. The CDR3 DNA reads as TGCGCCAGCAGCCAAGATAGATGGTCCTCTGGAAACACCATATATTTT. It codes for CASSQDRWSSGNTIYF.

The chain recombines TRBV10-1 with TRBJ2-2, with a tentative D call TRBD2 (7 bases). The CDR3 loop spans 14 amino acids. Germline assignment: CDR1 WNHNN and CDR2 SYGVQD (reference sequence). V lost 6 bases and J 5 bases, leaving 13 bases between the germline ends. CDR3 in amino acids: CASSPGEGTGELFF. The CDR3 region has the DNA TGCGCCAGCAGCCCAGGGGAGGGGACCGGGGAGCTGTTTTTT.

This chain connects TRBV27 to TRBJ1-1; 7 bases match TRBD1. There are 17 residues in the CDR3. Germline-derived CDR1 and CDR2 are MNHEY and SMNVEV (reference sequence). Trimming at V came to 9 bases and at J to 1 base, leaving 17 bases not matched to a gene. The CDR3 here is CASSSRQGGIWNTEAFF. The CDR3 region has the DNA TGTGCCAGTTCTTCGAGACAGGGAGGAATTTGGAACACTGAAGCTTTCTTT.

This chain joins TRBV15 and TRBJ2-2; no reliable D call. Germline V gene data show CDR1 as LNHNV and CDR2 as YYDKDF (reference sequence). The CDR3 extends over 14 amino acids. The V gene lost 0 bases and the J gene lost 6 bases, with 8 bases spanning the gap. CDR3 protein: CATSRDSLSGELFF. As DNA, the CDR3 is TGTGCCACCAGCAGAGATTCGTTGTCCGGGGAGCTGTTTTTT.

The V gene is TRBV19, the J gene TRBJ1-5; D call uncertain. V was pared by 1 base and J by 0 bases, with 10 bases between. There are 16 residues in the CDR3. Germline lookup yields CDR1 LNHDA and CDR2 SQIVND (reference sequence). This chain's CDR3 is CASSIVRHSSNQPQHF. CDR3 in DNA: TGTGCCAGTAGTATAGTTCGTCACAGTAGCAATCAGCCCCAGCATTTT.

The V gene is TRBV9, the J gene TRBJ1-1; D possibly corresponds to TRBD1 (6 bases). The CDR3 extends over 16 amino acids. Trimming removed 3 bases from V and 3 bases from J, with 18 bases in between. CDR1 and CDR2 (germline): SGDLS, YYNGEE. CDR3 DNA: TGTGCCAGCAGCGCTATAGCGGGGGCTGGTTACACTGAAGCTTTCTTT. Translating gives CASSAIAGAGYTEAFF.

In DNA, the CDR3 is TGTGCCAGCAGTTGGGTAGGGGGCTACGAGCAGTACTTC. This codes for CASSWVGGYEQYF. The chain uses TRBV27 and TRBJ2-7; D is perhaps TRBD1 (6 bases). This CDR3 contains 13 residues. Germline lookup yields CDR1 MNHEY and CDR2 SMNVEV (reference sequence). V dropped 4 bases and J dropped 3 bases, with 10 bases sitting between them.

This rearrangement joins TRBV9 to TRBJ2-7; 9 bases are shared with TRBD1. The CDR3 is 14 residues long. The V gene's germline CDR1 is SGDLS and CDR2 YYNGEE. Unmatched junction bases numbered 7, after V lost 4 bases and J lost 5 bases. The CDR3 loop reads CASSTRDRVHEQYF. The CDR3 nucleotides read TGTGCCAGCAGCACCCGGGACAGGGTACACGAGCAGTACTTC.

This chain uses TRBV9 with TRBJ1-2, with D maybe TRBD1 (5 bases). The CDR3 is made up of 13 amino acids. Trimming stripped 0 bases from V and 8 bases from J, with 11 bases between. Germline CDR1 SGDLS, CDR2 YYNGEE. CDR3 loop: CASSVGEGTGYTF. DNA for the CDR3: TGTGCCAGCAGCGTAGGCGAAGGGACGGGCTACACCTTC.

CDR3 protein: CASSVEWSLASEQYF. The DNA for the CDR3 is TGTGCCAGCAGCGTAGAGTGGAGTCTTGCTAGCGAGCAGTACTTC. The chain couples TRBV9 to TRBJ2-7; D uncertain. Germline V gene sequence: CDR1 SGDLS, CDR2 YYNGEE. The CDR3 length is 15 residues. Trimming pared 0 bases from V and 6 bases from J, leaving 16 bases between.

The chain couples TRBV5-1 to TRBJ2-2, with 9 positions matching TRBD1. The ends lost 4 bases at V and 1 base at J; junction bases unmatched: 8. CDR3 length: 17 residues. Germline assignment: CDR1 SGHRS and CDR2 YFSETQ. The chain's CDR3 is CASSRLPGQGNTGELFF. The CDR3 nucleotides read TGCGCCAGCAGCCGGCTACCGGGACAGGGGAACACCGGGGAGCTGTTTTTT.

The J gene is TRBJ2-1, the V gene TRBV29-1, with unresolved D. Trimming removed 4 bases at V and 4 bases at J, with 14 bases between. The germline V gene has CDR1 SQVTM and CDR2 ANQGSEA. The length of the CDR3 is 14 residues. The CDR3 here is CSVGENYFYNEQFF. The CDR3 nucleotides read TGCAGCGTTGGAGAGAACTACTTTTACAATGAGCAGTTCTTC.

This chain connects TRBV27 to TRBJ2-5, with 13 bases lining up with TRBD2. The V gene end was trimmed by 8 bases and the J gene end by 5 bases; junction bases not matched to a gene: 5. This CDR3 has 14 amino acids. CDR1 and CDR2 (germline): MNHEY, SMNVEV (reference sequence). The CDR3 is CASGLAGEWETQYF. The CDR3 bases are TGTGCCAGCGGACTAGCGGGAGAATGGGAGACCCAGTACTTC.

The V call is TRBV9, the J call TRBJ2-7; 10 bases fit TRBD1. Germline V gene data show CDR1 as SGDLS and CDR2 as YYNGEE. The CDR3 sequence is 16 residues long. Unmatched junction bases numbered 11, after V lost 4 bases and J lost 4 bases. Here the CDR3 reads CASSPPTGTGAYEQYF. CDR3 in DNA: TGTGCCAGCAGCCCCCCGACCGGGACAGGGGCGTACGAGCAGTACTTC.

The chain recombines TRBV7-9 with TRBJ2-7, with D unresolved. V lost 8 bases, J lost 3 bases, and 20 bases lay in between. CDR3 length: 15 amino acids. Germline V gene sequence: CDR1 SEHNR, CDR2 FQNEAQ (reference sequence). CDR3 residues: CASGLGGTTVYEQYF. The CDR3 DNA reads TGTGCCAGCGGATTAGGCGGCACGACGGTCTACGAGCAGTACTTC.